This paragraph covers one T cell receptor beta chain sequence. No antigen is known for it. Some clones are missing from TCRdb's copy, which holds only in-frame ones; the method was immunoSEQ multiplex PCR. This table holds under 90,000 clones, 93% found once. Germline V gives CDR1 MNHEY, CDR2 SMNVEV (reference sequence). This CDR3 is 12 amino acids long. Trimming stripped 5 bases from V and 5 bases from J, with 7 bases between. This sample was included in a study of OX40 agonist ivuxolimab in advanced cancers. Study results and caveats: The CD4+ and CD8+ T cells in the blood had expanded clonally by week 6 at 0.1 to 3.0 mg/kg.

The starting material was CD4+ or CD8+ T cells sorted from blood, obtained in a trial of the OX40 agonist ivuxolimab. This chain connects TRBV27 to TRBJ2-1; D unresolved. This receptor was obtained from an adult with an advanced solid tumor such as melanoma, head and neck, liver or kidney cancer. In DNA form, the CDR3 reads TGTGCCAGCAGTGACCCGGACAATGAGCAGTTCTTC. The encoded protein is CASSDPDNEQFF.